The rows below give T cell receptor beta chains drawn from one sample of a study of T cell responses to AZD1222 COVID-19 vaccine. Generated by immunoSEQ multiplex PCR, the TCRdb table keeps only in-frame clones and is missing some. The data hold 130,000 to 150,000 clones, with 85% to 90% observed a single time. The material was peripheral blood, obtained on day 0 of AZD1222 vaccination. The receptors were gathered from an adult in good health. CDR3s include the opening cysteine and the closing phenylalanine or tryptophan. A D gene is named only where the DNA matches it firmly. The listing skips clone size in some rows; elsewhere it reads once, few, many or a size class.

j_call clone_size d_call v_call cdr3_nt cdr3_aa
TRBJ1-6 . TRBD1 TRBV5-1 TGCGCCAGCAGCGGCCGGGACAGAAAGAGTCCCCTCCACTTT CASSGRDRKSPLHF
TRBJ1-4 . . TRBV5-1 TGCGCCAGCAGCTTGGCAGGGGAGGGTGAAAAACTGTTTTTT CASSLAGEGEKLFF
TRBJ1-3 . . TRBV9 TGTGCCAGCACCAAGGAGGGGGACGGAAACACCATATATTTT CASTKEGDGNTIYF
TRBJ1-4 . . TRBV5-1 TGCGCCAGCAGCGGAGGGGGACCGTTTAATGAAAAACTGTTTTTT CASSGGGPFNEKLFF
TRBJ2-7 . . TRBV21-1 TGTGCCAGCATCCGAGGGTCTATAAGCTCCTACGAGCAGTACTTC CASIRGSISSYEQYF
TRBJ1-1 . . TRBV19 TGTGCCAGTAGTCCAGGGAGGAACACTGAAGCTTTCTTT CASSPGRNTEAFF
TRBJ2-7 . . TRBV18 TGTGCCAGCTCATTATTTGACACTGGGGACTTTGGCGAGCAGTACTTC CASSLFDTGDFGEQYF
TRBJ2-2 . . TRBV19 TGTGCCAGTAGTATAGCCTTCGCTACAACCGGGGAGCTGTTTTTT CASSIAFATTGELFF
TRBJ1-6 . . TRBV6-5 TGTGCCAGCAGTCCCGGACAGAATTCACCCCTCCACTTT CASSPGQNSPLHF
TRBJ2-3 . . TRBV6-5 TGTGCCAGCAGATCTCCGGGAGAGTCGGATACGCAGTATTTT CASRSPGESDTQYF
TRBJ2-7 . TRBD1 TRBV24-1 TGTGCCACCAGTGATCTGACAGGGACCCAGCAGTACTTC CATSDLTGTQQYF
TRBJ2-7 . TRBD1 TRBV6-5 TGTGCCAGCAGTAAGGGGACAGGGGGATACTACGAGCAGTACTTC CASSKGTGGYYEQYF
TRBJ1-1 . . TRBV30 TGTGCCGGAACCCGTAGGGCCGGGACGGTGAACACTGAAGCTTTCTTT CAGTRRAGTVNTEAFF
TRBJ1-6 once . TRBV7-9 TGTGCCAGCAGTTCTCCCGGAGGACGGTTCGCCTATAATTCACCCCTCCACTTT CASSSPGGRFAYNSPLHF
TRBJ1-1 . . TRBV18 TGTGCCAGCTCACCAGTGATCGGGGGCGGCACTGAAGCTTTCTTT CASSPVIGGGTEAFF
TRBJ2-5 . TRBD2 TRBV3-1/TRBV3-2 TGTGCCAGCAGCCAAGAGCAGGGAGGGCCTCAAGAGACCCAGTACTTC CASSQEQGGPQETQYF
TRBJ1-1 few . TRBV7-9 TGTGCCAGCAGCTTAATAAACACTGAAGCTTTCTTT CASSLINTEAFF
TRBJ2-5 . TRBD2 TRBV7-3 TGTGCCAGCAGCCAACCACTAGCGGGAGGGCGGGCGGAGACCCAGTACTTC CASSQPLAGGRAETQYF
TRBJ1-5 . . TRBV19 TGTGCCAGTAGTATCCAGGGCGGCCAGCCCCAGCATTTT CASSIQGGQPQHF
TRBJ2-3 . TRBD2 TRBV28 TGTGCCAGCAGTTTTTTGGGGGGGAGGGCCCCAGATACGCAGTATTTT CASSFLGGRAPDTQYF
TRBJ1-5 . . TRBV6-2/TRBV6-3 TGTGCCAGCAGCTCAGGGATGTTAAGCAATCAGCCCCAGCATTTT CASSSGMLSNQPQHF
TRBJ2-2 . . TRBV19 TGTGCCAGTAGTAGGCTTGGGGAGCTGTTTTTT CASSRLGELFF
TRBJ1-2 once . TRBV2 TGTGCCAGCAGGAGGGTAGGGGCGGGTTATGGCTACACCTTC CASRRVGAGYGYTF
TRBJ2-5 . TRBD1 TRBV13 TGTGCCAGCAGTTCGGCAGGGGACAGCCAAGAGACCCAGTACTTC CASSSAGDSQETQYF
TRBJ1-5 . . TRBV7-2 TGTGCCAGCAGTTACCGAGGGGATCAGCCCCAGCATTTT CASSYRGDQPQHF
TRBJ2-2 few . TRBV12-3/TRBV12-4 TGTGCCAGCAGCCTCTCCGGGGAGCTGTTTTTT CASSLSGELFF
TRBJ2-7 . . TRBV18 TGTGCCAGCTCACCCGGGAGCATCGAGCAGTACTTC CASSPGSIEQYF
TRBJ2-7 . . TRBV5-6 TGTGCCAGCAGCTTGGCGGGCCGATTTTTGGACGAGCAGTACTTC CASSLAGRFLDEQYF
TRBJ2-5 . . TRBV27 TGTGCCAGCAGTCCAAGAGCCAATCTATTCAGCGGCCAAGAGACCCAGTACTTC CASSPRANLFSGQETQYF
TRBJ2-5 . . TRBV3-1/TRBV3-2 TGTGCCAGCAGATCTAGAGGGGGTTACGAAGAGACCCAGTACTTC CASRSRGGYEETQYF
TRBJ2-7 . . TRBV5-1 TGCGCCAGCAGCTTGGTGGGCCCGTCGGCGCAGGAGCAGTACTTC CASSLVGPSAQEQYF
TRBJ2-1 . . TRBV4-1 TGCGCCAGCAGCCAAGACAAAGAAGAGGGCAGCGACAATGAGCAGTTCTTC CASSQDKEEGSDNEQFF
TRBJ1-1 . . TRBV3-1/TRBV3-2 TGTGCCAGCAGCTCGCGAGCGGGGGTGTACACTGAAGCTTTCTTT CASSSRAGVYTEAFF